This T cell receptor (beta chain) is drawn from a study of CD8+CD57+ T cells in acquired aplastic anemia. On the study more broadly: Sorted CD4+ and CD8+ cells yielded DNA averaging approximately 3 ug.

Germline loops: CDR1 LNHDA, CDR2 SQIVND (reference sequence). The length of the CDR3 is 14 residues. The V segment lost 5 bases and the J segment 10 bases; nucleotides outside the gene matches: 7. TCR beta VDJ and CDR3 were profiled, and genomic DNA was the template. TCRdb reprocessed the reads with MiXCR, giving one entry per CDR3 protein. This sample yields over 150,000 distinct CDR3 sequences, of which over 70% are seen a single time; 35% to 50% belongs to the top ten. The study's findings and limits: Patients and controls shared 25 to 30 CD8+ CDR3 sequences.

Selection for sequencing was limited to patients who had shown CD8+CD57+ cell expansion by flow cytometry. A word on this clonotype: Its cognate antigen is unknown.

Sequenced material: sorted CD4+, CD8+, or CD8+CD57+ T cells (not recorded which) from PBMCs. The TCR comes from a human donor with aplastic anemia. This chain uses TRBV19 with TRBJ1-6, with 8 bases lining up with TRBD1. In DNA form, the CDR3 reads TGTGCCAGTAGTCCGACAGGGGAAGGGTCACCCCTCCACTTT. Protein: CASSPTGEGSPLHF.